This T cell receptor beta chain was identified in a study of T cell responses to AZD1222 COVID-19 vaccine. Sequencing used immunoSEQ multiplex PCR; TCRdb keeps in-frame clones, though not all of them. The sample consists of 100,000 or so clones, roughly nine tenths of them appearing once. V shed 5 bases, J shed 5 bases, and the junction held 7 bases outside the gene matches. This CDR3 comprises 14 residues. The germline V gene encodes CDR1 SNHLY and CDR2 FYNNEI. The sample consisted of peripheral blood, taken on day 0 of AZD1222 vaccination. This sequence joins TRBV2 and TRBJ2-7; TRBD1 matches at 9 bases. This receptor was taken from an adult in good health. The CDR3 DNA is TGTGCCAGCAGTTCGGACAGGGGTCTCAACGAGCAGTACTTC. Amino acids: CASSSDRGLNEQYF.